This T cell receptor beta chain is from a study of blood T cell repertoires in COVID-19. Looked up from germline, CDR1 is GTSNPN and CDR2 is SVGIG (reference sequence). The V gene end was trimmed by 0 bases and the J gene end by 9 bases; junction bases not matched to a gene: 12. The CDR3 loop spans 16 amino acids. Clones were read by immunoSEQ multiplex PCR, and TCRdb kept only the in-frame ones, dropping some. The table has tens of thousands of clones, about 84% seen once. The chain employs TRBV30 and TRBJ2-1; 9 bases agree with TRBD2. What was sequenced was peripheral blood. The clonotype originates from a man aged 45 to 65 with COVID-19, enrolled during active disease. This CDR3 is CAWSVFPSGARGEQFF. CDR3 coding DNA: TGTGCCTGGAGTGTCTTCCCTAGCGGGGCTAGAGGTGAGCAGTTCTTC.